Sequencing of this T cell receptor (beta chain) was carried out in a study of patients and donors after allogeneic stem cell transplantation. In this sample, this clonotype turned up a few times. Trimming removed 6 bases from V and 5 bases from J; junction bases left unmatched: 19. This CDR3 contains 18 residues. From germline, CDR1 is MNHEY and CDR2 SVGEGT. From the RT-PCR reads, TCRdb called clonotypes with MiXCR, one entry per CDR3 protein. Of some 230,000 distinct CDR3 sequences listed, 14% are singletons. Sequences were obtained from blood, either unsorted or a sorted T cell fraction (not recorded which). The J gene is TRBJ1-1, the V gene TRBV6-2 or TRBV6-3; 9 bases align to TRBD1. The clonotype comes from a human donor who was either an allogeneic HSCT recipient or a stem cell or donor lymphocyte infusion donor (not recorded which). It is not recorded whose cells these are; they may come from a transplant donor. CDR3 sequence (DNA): TGTGCCAGCAGCCGAGAGATACTCGCCGGGACAGGGAAGACTGAAGCTTTCTTT. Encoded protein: CASSREILAGTGKTEAFF.